This T cell receptor (beta chain) was captured in a study of beta chain features in type 1 diabetes. Study as a whole: Healthy donors resembled patients in age, gender and cell yields. Study results and limitations: VDJ junctions in type 1 diabetes patients carried more deletions and fewer insertions. In all four CD4+ subsets, TCRB CDR3 length was significantly, moderately reduced in type 1 diabetes. PCR might favor shorter templates, equally in patients and controls.

Concerning this clone: Its antigen is not identified.

The CDR3 is 15 amino acids. Germline CDR1 SNHLY, CDR2 FYNNEI. The V gene end was trimmed by 6 bases and the J gene end by 3 bases; junction bases not matched to a gene: 7. As every portion of the isolated RNA was reverse transcribed, the sequencing read expressed TCRB transcripts. Repertoires were generated with immunoSEQ multiplex PCR, while TCRdb's copy carries only in-frame clones and drops some. In the table there are about 340,000 clones, approximately 10% of which are singletons. The sequenced material came from central memory CD4+ T cells from blood. The chain is built from TRBV2 and TRBJ2-7, with TRBD1 matching 11 bases. The sequence was obtained from a man aged 25-45 years with type 1 diabetes. The CDR3 spells CASRDGQGANYEQYF. CDR3 in DNA: TGTGCCAGCAGAGATGGACAGGGGGCGAACTACGAGCAGTACTTC.